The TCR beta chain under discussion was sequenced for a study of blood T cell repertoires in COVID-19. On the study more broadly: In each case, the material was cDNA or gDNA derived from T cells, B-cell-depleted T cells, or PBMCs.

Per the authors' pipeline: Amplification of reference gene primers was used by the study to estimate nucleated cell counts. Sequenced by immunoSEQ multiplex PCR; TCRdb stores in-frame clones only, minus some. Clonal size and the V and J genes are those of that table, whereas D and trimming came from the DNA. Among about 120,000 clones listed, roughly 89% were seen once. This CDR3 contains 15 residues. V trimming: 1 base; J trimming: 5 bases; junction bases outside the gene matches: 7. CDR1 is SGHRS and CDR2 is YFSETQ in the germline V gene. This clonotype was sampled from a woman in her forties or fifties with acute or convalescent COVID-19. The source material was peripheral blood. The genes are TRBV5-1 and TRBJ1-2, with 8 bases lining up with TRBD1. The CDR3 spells CASSLSPGGGYGYTF. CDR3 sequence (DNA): TGCGCCAGCAGCTTGAGTCCAGGGGGCGGGTATGGCTACACCTTC.